One and the same sample provided the 15 T cell receptor beta chains below, sequenced in a study of shared clonotypes between healthy human individuals. Repertoires were generated with immunoSEQ multiplex PCR, while TCRdb's copy carries only in-frame clones and drops some. The table includes 2 million to 2.5 million clones, over 90% detected once. The sequencing sample was made of naive CD4+ T cells from PBMCs. The subset was: CD45RA+ positively selected. All receptors come from a man aged 18 to 30 in good health. Some clones in this sample may be carry-over from other donors' samples.

In regard to this clone: Other DNA sequences in this specimen translate into the identical CDR3. V and J are TRBV5-1 and TRBJ2-2; unclear D gene. The CDR3 spans 14 residues. V lost 3 bases and J lost 0, with 6 bases in between. CDR1 is SGHRS and CDR2 is YFSETQ in the germline V gene. CDR3 DNA sequence: TGCGCCAGCAGCTGGGGTACGAACACCGGGGAGCTGTTTTTT. Amino acid sequence: CASSWGTNTGELFF. The entire variable domain, with the rest obtained from reference TRBV5-1 and TRBJ2-2, is as follows: KAGVTQTPRYLIKTRGQQVTLSCSPISGHRSVSWYQQTPGQGLQFLFEYFSETQRNKGNFPGRFSGRQFSNSRSEMNVSTLELGDSALYLCASSWGTNTGELFFGEGSRLTVL.

The CDR3 DNA reads TGTGCCAGCAGCGCCAGACAGGGTCTACAGGGCTACACCTTC. It yields the protein CASSARQGLQGYTF. The rearrangement joins TRBV7-2 to TRBJ1-2, with 7 bases matching TRBD1. The CDR3 covers 14 residues. After removal of 5 bases from V and 8 bases from J, the junction contained 11 bases not matched to a gene. Germline-derived CDR1 and CDR2 are SGHTA and FQGNSA.

The chain uses TRBV11-2 and TRBJ1-1, with D possibly matching TRBD1 (5 bases). The CDR3 length is 14 residues. V dropped 6 bases and J dropped 1 base, with 12 bases sitting between them. Germline V gives CDR1 SGHAT, CDR2 FQNNGV. The CDR3 coding sequence is TGTGCCAGCAGTCAACTGGGGGGGAACACTGAAGCTTTCTTT. Protein product: CASSQLGGNTEAFF.

The V gene is TRBV4-1, the J gene TRBJ2-7; 11 positions match TRBD2. The CDR3 contains 15 residues. CDR1 is MGHRA and CDR2 is YSYEKL in the germline V gene. V gave up 4 bases and J gave up 4 bases; unmatched junction bases: 6. Here the CDR3 reads CASSRGTSGDYEQYF. In DNA form, the CDR3 reads TGCGCCAGCAGCCGAGGGACTAGCGGTGATTACGAGCAGTACTTC.

This rearrangement joins TRBV29-1 to TRBJ2-7, with 10 bases identical to TRBD1. Germline loops: CDR1 SQVTM, CDR2 ANQGSEA. The CDR3 extends over 16 amino acids. Unmatched junction bases numbered 8, after V lost 0 bases and J lost 3 bases. The CDR3 DNA follows: TGCAGCGTTGAAGACGGACCGGGACAGGGGCTCTACGAGCAGTACTTC. Amino acids: CSVEDGPGQGLYEQYF.

The V gene is TRBV18, the J gene TRBJ1-1; possible D gene TRBD1, 5 bases. Trimming left V 3 bases short and J 4 bases short, with 12 bases between. The germline CDR1 and CDR2 sequences are KGHSH and LQKENI. CDR3 size: 14 residues. The CDR3, as DNA: TGTGCCAGCTCACCCCAGGGATCGAGCACTGAAGCTTTCTTT. It specifies CASSPQGSSTEAFF.

A remark on this clone: This same CDR3 is encoded by further DNA sequences in the sample. J is TRBJ1-1 and V is TRBV28, with D possibly matching TRBD1 (5 bases). This CDR3 contains 12 residues. The germline V and J ends were trimmed by 3 bases and 5 bases, with 7 bases remaining between them. Per the germline V gene, CDR1 is MDHEN and CDR2 is SYDVKM. CDR3: CASSLAGTEAFF. In DNA form, the CDR3 reads TGTGCCAGCAGTTTGGCAGGGACTGAAGCTTTCTTT.

This sequence joins TRBV30 and TRBJ2-5; 7 bases align to TRBD1. V was clipped by 1 base and J by 0 bases; unmatched bases: 8. This CDR3 comprises 16 residues. The germline CDR1 and CDR2 sequences are GTSNPN and SVGIG (reference sequence). CDR3 nucleotides: TGTGCCTGGAGTGAGGGACAGTTAATGTACCAAGAGACCCAGTACTTC. Residues: CAWSEGQLMYQETQYF.

The CDR3 nucleotides are TGTGCCAGCAGCCGGACAGGGGCCCGTGGCTACACCTTC. Encoded protein: CASSRTGARGYTF. This rearrangement joins TRBV5-4 to TRBJ1-2; 9 bases are shared with TRBD1. This CDR3 is 13 amino acids long. V was pared by 4 bases and J by 7 bases, with 5 bases of the junction left unmatched. CDR1 SGHNT and CDR2 YYREEE come from the germline V gene (reference sequence).

The CDR3 DNA follows: TGTGCCAGCAGTCAGGGTAGCAATCAGCCCCAGCATTTT. It codes for CASSQGSNQPQHF. This sequence joins TRBV6-6 and TRBJ1-5, with D maybe TRBD1 (5 bases). The germline V and J ends were trimmed by 5 bases and 0 bases, with 5 bases remaining between them. The V gene's germline CDR1 is MNHNY and CDR2 SVGAGI (reference sequence). The CDR3 runs 13 residues.

The rearrangement links TRBV11-2 to TRBJ2-5; D gene unclear. This CDR3 is built from 13 residues. Germline CDR1 is SGHAT and CDR2 is FQNNGV. V lost 5 bases to trimming and J lost 1 base, with 8 bases between them. CDR3 in amino acids: CASSPRGQETQYF. CDR3 nucleotide sequence: TGTGCCAGCAGCCCCCGCGGCCAAGAGACCCAGTACTTC.

As regards this clone: Other DNA sequences in the same sample also yield this CDR3. The J gene is TRBJ1-3, the V gene TRBV28; perhaps TRBD1 as D (6 bases). The CDR3 has 14 residues. CDR1 MDHEN and CDR2 SYDVKM come from the germline V gene. V was cut by 3 bases and J by 4 bases, with 10 bases left in between. The CDR3 DNA reads as TGTGCCAGCAGTTTGAACAGGGCCGGAAACACCATATATTTT. Encoded protein: CASSLNRAGNTIYF.

Turning to this clone: Other DNA sequences in the sample encode the same CDR3. The V call is TRBV5-4, the J call TRBJ2-3; D gene ambiguous. The V gene lost 3 bases and the J gene lost 2 bases, with 4 bases spanning the gap. This CDR3 has 12 amino acids. The germline V gene has CDR1 SGHNT and CDR2 YYREEE (reference sequence). The CDR3, as DNA: TGTGCCAGCAGCTCAGACACAGATACGCAGTATTTT. Its translation is CASSSDTDTQYF.

This chain uses TRBV6-4 with TRBJ2-3; D is undetermined. Germline loops: CDR1 MRHNA, CDR2 SNTAGT. The CDR3 covers 14 residues. V was shortened by 6 bases and J by 0 bases, with 10 bases between the two germline ends. CDR3 sequence (DNA): TGTGCCAGCAGGGCGGCCACTAGCACAGATACGCAGTATTTT. Amino acids: CASRAATSTDTQYF.

The chain recombines TRBV4-3 with TRBJ2-1, with 10 positions matching TRBD2. Trimming took 1 base from V and 8 from J; bases not matched to a gene: 14. The CDR3 extends over 18 amino acids. Germline lookup yields CDR1 LGHNA and CDR2 YSLEER. DNA of the CDR3: TGCGCCAGCAGCCAAGTTTTGGGGGGGAGCGGGAGGGCCTATGAGCAGTTCTTC. The encoded protein is CASSQVLGGSGRAYEQFF.